Sequencing of this T cell receptor beta chain was carried out in a study of blood T cell repertoires in COVID-19. The overall study: PBMCs, B-cell-depleted T cells, or T cells were the source of the cDNA or gDNA that made up the material.

The germline V gene has CDR1 SGHRS and CDR2 YFSETQ. CDR3 length: 17 amino acids. V lost 1 base and J lost 0, with 11 bases in between. This clone occurred once. This table comes from immunoSEQ multiplex PCR, and its TCRdb copy is limited to in-frame clones, with some not included. The sample shows about 38,000 clones, just under 75% of them seen only once. The chain combines TRBV5-1 with TRBJ1-6, with D hard to call. The sample consisted of peripheral blood. The clonotype originates from a man aged 65 to 79 with COVID-19, enrolled during active disease. In DNA, the CDR3 is TGCGCCAGCAGCTTGAACGGAGGTAACTCCTATAATTCACCCCTCCACTTT. It codes for CASSLNGGNSYNSPLHF.